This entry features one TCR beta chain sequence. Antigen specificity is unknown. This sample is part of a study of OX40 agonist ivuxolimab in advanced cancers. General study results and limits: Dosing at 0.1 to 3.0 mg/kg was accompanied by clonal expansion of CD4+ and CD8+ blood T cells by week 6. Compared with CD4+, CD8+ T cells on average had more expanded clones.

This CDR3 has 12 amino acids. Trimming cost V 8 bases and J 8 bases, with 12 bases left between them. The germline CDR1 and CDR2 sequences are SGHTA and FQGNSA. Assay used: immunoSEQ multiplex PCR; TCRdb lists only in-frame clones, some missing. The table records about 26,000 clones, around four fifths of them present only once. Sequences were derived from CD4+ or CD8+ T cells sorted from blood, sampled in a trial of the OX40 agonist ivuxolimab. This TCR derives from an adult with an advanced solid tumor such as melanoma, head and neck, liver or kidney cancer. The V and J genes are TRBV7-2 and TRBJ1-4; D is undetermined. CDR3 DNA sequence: TGTGCCAGCGGCCTCCTGGGGGAAAAACTGTTTTTT. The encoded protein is CASGLLGEKLFF.